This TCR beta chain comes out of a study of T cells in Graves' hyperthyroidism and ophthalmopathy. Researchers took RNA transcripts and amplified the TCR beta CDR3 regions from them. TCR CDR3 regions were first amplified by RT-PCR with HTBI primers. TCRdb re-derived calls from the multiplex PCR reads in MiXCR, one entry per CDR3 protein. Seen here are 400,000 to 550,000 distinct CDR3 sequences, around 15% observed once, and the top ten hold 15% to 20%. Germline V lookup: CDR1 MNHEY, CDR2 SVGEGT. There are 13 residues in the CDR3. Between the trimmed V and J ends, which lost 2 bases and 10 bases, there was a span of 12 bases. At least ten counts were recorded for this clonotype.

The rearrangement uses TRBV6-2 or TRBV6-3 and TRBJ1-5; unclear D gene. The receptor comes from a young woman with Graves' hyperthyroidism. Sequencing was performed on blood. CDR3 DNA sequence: TGTGCCAGCAGTTACGCAGGAGGCAACCCCCAGCATTTT. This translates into CASSYAGGNPQHF.